This TCR beta chain was sequenced for a study of identical twins listed by TCRdb under 2016. At the level of the whole study: TCR alpha and beta repertoires from monozygotic twins, unrelated adults of various ages and cord blood were deep-sequenced to test whether fetal clonotypes persist. Replicate twin experiments were performed at different times using different library preparation protocols to rule out contamination.

The junction carries 16 bases between V and J, which are trimmed by 6 bases and 4 bases respectively. The CDR3 measures 14 amino acids from cysteine to phenylalanine. The DNA shown is the 42-base CDR3, in frame from base 1. The germline V gene yields MNHNS for CDR1 and SASEGT for CDR2. General conclusions and limits of the study: Abundant cord blood beta clonotypes had fewer insertions, young adult naive repertoires showed a similar but weaker trend, and memory repertoires showed no such trend. Compared with coincidental sharing between unrelated individuals, out-of-frame TCR alpha sequences shared between twins showed an excess of sequences with low generation probability. Excess twin sharing in beta out-of-frame sequences was weaker because fewer shared sequences lowered the signal-to-noise ratio. Because the same donors could not be followed over many years, the conclusions depended on cross-sectional statistical analysis. Out-of-frame TCR alpha sharing in monozygotic twins was systematically underestimated by recombination models, whereas sharing between unrelated individuals was in agreement with the recombination models. Invariant T cells such as MAIT and iNKT could partly confound zero-insertion analyses, though diverse VJ usage argued against this for most clonotypes.

Preparation of the library involved 5' RACE. Sequenced using an Illumina HiSeq 2000. Template switching introduced a universal primer binding site; the final cDNA contained a unique molecular identifier, enabling accurate counting of TCR cDNA molecules. Specific primers in the conserved constant-segment region were used to synthesize first-strand cDNA for the TCR alpha and beta chains. To control for contamination, every cDNA library carried two barcodes: a SMART-Mk sample barcode plus Illumina barcodes. TruSeq adapter sequences along with Illumina sample barcodes were introduced in two successive PCR steps. TCR alpha and beta cDNA libraries were sequenced on the Illumina HiSeq platform with custom primers. Processing in the source paper ran as follows. MiGEC was used to process raw reads and extract unique molecular identifiers, and MiXCR was used to find CDR3 positions. For each individual, recombination models were inferred using an EM algorithm with the repgenHMM and IGoR tools. The tcR package in R was used for shared clonotype analysis, with sharing normalized by the product of cloneset sizes. Out-of-frame nonproductive sequences were analyzed to study raw recombination free of thymic and clonal selection effects. TCRdb's own reprocessing of the public reads used fastp at Q25 and MiXCR and kept productive beta chains. Rows matching on CDR3 protein sequence are summarized as one entry with the most common DNA and genes. V and J calls and clone size were set by TCRdb, not the authors. The sample data list hundreds of thousands of distinct CDR3 sequences, and 5.5% to 7.5% of these were observed just once. Around 1.7% of the sample rests with the top ten.

All donors were healthy Caucasians. Three unrelated non-twin adults were also sequenced: a male aged 18 to 30, a male aged 50 to 60 and a female aged 50 to 60. Using Miltenyi CD45RO+ enrichment and human naive T-cell isolation kits, memory (CD45RO+) and naive T cells were isolated from PBMC. The sample holds many counts of this clonotype. It lacks a known antigen. Base qualities are missing; no much larger clone stands one base away. The TCR comes from a man between 18 and 29 years old in good health. Sequencing was carried out using naive T cells sorted from blood. Explained via the paper, the cell subset or site label denotes: cells isolated with a human naive T-cell isolation kit. The rearrangement combines TRBV6-1 with TRBJ2-7, with the D gene call left open. The nucleotide sequence reads TGTGCCAGCAGCGTCGACGCCGCCCCATACGAGCAGTACTTC. The resulting protein is CASSVDAAPYEQYF.